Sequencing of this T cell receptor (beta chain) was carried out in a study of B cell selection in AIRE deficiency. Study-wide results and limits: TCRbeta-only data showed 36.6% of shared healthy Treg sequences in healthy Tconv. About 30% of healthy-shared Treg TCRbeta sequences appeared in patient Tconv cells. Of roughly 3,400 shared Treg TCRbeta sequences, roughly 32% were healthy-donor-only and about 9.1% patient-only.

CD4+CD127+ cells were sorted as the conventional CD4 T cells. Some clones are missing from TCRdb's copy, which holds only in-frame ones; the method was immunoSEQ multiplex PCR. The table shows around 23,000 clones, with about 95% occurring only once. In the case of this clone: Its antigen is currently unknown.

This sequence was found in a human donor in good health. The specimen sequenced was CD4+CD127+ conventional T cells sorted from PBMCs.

In DNA form, the CDR3 reads TGTGCCAGCAGCTCAGGGCCTGCCTACGAGCAGTACTTC. It is translated as CASSSGPAYEQYF. This chain uses TRBV5-5 with TRBJ2-7, with D perhaps matching TRBD1 (5 bases). CDR3 length equals 13 residues. Germline-derived CDR1 and CDR2 are SGHKS and YYEKEE (reference sequence). Trimming cost V 3 bases and J 2 bases, with 9 bases left between them. Drawing the rest from reference TRBV5-5 and TRBJ2-7, the complete variable domain is DAGVTQSPTHLIKTRGQQVTLRCSPISGHKSVSWYQQVLGQGPQFIFQYYEKEERGRGNFPDRFSARQFPNYSSELNVNALLLGDSALYLCASSSGPAYEQYFGPGTRLTVT.